This TCR beta chain was recovered during a study of blood T cells in healthy people across ages. Findings and limits, study-wide: Diversity estimates drawn from one million T cells were deemed underestimates. Donors of long life had a larger count of naive CD4+ cells and greater diversity than aged donors.

Germline trimming cut 4 bases from V and 3 bases from J; bases unmatched to any gene: 5. Per the germline V gene, CDR1 is SGDLS and CDR2 is YYNGEE. This CDR3 comprises 14 residues. With a J-beta primer mix and a sample-barcoded 5' primer, a second PCR ran roughly 6 to 12 cycles. Every cDNA molecule bore a tag from a template-switch adaptor containing 12 random nucleotides. TCRdb passed the 5' RACE reads through MiXCR, listing each CDR3 protein once. The sample yields 700,000 or so distinct CDR3 sequences, around two fifths seen once. This clonotype was counted between two and nine times. Its specificity is unknown.

This TCR came from a man older than 75 in good health. Material for sequencing was blood. The V gene is TRBV9, the J gene TRBJ2-5; 8 positions agree with TRBD2. The CDR3 reads CASSPLAGKETQYF. The DNA of the CDR3 is TGTGCCAGCAGCCCCTTAGCGGGAAAAGAGACCCAGTACTTC.